The 5 T cell receptor beta chains given below trace back to one sample, sequenced in a study of T cells after yellow fever vaccination. TCRdb fed the 5' RACE reads into MiXCR, producing one record per CDR3 protein. The table has about 260,000 distinct CDR3 sequences, 10% to 15% seen once. The specimen comprised CD4+ T cells sorted from PBMCs, sampled 45 days after the yellow fever booster vaccination. These TCRs come from a man younger than 40 who received the YFV17D yellow fever vaccine.

This clonotype was detected only a few times. The genes are TRBV30 and TRBJ1-2, with D possibly being TRBD1 (6 bases). Deletions cut 2 bases from V and 2 bases from J, with 6 bases between. Germline CDR1 GTSNPN, CDR2 SVGIG (reference sequence). This CDR3 region has 12 residues. In nucleotides, the CDR3 is TGTGCCTGGAGTAGGGGGAACTATGGCTACACCTTC. Translating it yields CAWSRGNYGYTF.

Only a few counts were recorded for this clonotype. The chain's CDR3 is CASSTTSGMNNEQFF. CDR3 coding DNA: TGTGCCAGCAGTACGACTAGCGGGATGAACAATGAGCAGTTCTTC. The chain joins TRBV27 to TRBJ2-1, with TRBD2 matching 11 bases. The V and J ends lost 5 bases and 5 bases, in that order; junction bases with no gene match: 5. CDR1 and CDR2 from the germline V gene are MNHEY and SMNVEV (reference sequence). CDR3 length: 15 residues.

In DNA form, the CDR3 reads TGTGCCATCAGCCCGCGCGTGTCCTACGACACAGATACGCAGTATTTT. This codes for CAISPRVSYDTDTQYF. The J gene is TRBJ2-3, the V gene TRBV10-3, with D uncertain. Per germline, CDR1 ENHRY and CDR2 SYGVKD. The CDR3 extends over 16 amino acids. V lost 6 bases, J lost 2 bases, and 18 bases lay in between.

This rearrangement joins TRBV20-1 to TRBJ2-3, with a tentative D call TRBD2 (5 bases). CDR1 and CDR2 from the germline V gene are DFQATT and SNEGSKA (reference sequence). CDR3 length equals 12 residues. Trimming pared 3 bases from V and 6 bases from J, leaving 10 bases between. The chain's CDR3 is CSASFSADTQYF. The CDR3 DNA is TGCAGTGCTAGTTTTAGCGCGGATACGCAGTATTTT.

The sample holds a few counts of this clonotype. The chain links TRBV10-3 to TRBJ2-7, with 11 bases lining up with TRBD1. The ends lost 3 bases at V and 4 bases at J; junction bases unmatched: 8. The CDR3 has 16 residues. Germline-derived CDR1 and CDR2 are ENHRY and SYGVKD. CDR3 amino acids: CAISDSGDRGRYEQYF. The CDR3 region has the DNA TGTGCCATCAGTGATAGTGGGGACAGGGGGAGATACGAGCAGTACTTC.